This TCR beta chain was profiled in a study of blood T cell repertoires in COVID-19. Study in general: Acute-phase and convalescent COVID-19 samples originated in the United States, Italy and Spain. PBMCs, B-cell-depleted T cells, or T cells were the source of the cDNA or gDNA that made up the material.

As originally analysed: Using reference gene primer amplification, nucleated cell counts were estimated. Sequenced by immunoSEQ multiplex PCR; TCRdb stores in-frame clones only, minus some. D and trimming come from the DNA, and the V and J calls and clone size come from that table. The table includes just over 80,000 clones, under 90% detected once. Germline CDR1 is MRHNA and CDR2 is SNTAGT. V trimming: 4 bases; J trimming: 6 bases; junction bases outside the gene matches: 21. The CDR3 has 20 residues. This receptor was identified in an elderly man with acute or convalescent COVID-19. The chain employs TRBV6-4 and TRBJ1-5; 10 positions agree with TRBD1. The sample was peripheral blood. Here the CDR3 reads CASSVSVRDRGTTRGQPQHF. CDR3 in DNA: TGTGCCAGCAGTGTATCGGTCCGGGACAGGGGTACCACCCGGGGTCAGCCCCAGCATTTT.